This T cell receptor (beta chain) was sequenced during a study of Graves' ophthalmopathy and Graves' hyperthyroidism. Study results and limitations: Ophthalmopathy and stable hyperthyroidism were discriminated by a 13-signature model, with approximately 88% sensitivity and approximately 77% specificity.

Per germline, CDR1 SGHTA and CDR2 FQGNSA. CDR3 size: 13 residues. RNA transcripts were the template, and TCR beta CDR3 regions were amplified from them. The authors performed first-round RT-PCR with HTBI primers and then a second-round multiplex PCR. One entry per CDR3 protein results from TCRdb running MiXCR on the multiplex PCR reads. The data contain roughly 500,000 distinct CDR3 sequences, around 15% of them singletons. As for this clonotype: Its antigen is undetermined. A much larger clone is a single base away; this may be a read error.

Ophthalmopathy donors' eye disease showed moderate-to-severe activity, CAS of at least 3, NOSPECS of at least 4 and duration under 3 months. The chain recombines TRBV7-2 with TRBJ1-1; D gene unclear. The sample was blood. The receptor's source is a woman in her twenties or thirties with Graves' ophthalmopathy. The CDR3 sequence: CASSLEQLTEACF. The DNA for the CDR3 is TGTGCCAGCAGCTTAGAACAGTTAACTGAAGCTTGCTTT.